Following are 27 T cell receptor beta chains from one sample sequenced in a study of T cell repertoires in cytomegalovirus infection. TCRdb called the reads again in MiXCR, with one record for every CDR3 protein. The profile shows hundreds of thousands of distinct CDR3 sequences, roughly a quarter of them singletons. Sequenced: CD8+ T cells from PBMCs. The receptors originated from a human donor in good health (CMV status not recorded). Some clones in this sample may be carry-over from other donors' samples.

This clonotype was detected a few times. CDR3 nucleotide sequence: TGTGCCAGCAGTTTATTTTCCCCGAACACTGAAGCTTTCTTT. Its protein product is CASSLFSPNTEAFF. The chain combines TRBV27 with TRBJ1-1; D uncertain. The V gene lost 1 base and the J gene lost 1 base, with 7 bases spanning the gap. This CDR3 has 14 amino acids. Germline V gene lookup returns CDR1 MNHEY and CDR2 SMNVEV (reference sequence).

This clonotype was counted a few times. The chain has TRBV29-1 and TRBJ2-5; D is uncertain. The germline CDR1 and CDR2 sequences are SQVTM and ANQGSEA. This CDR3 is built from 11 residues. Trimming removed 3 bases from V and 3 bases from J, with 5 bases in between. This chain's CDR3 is CSVDSEETQYF. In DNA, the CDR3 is TGCAGCGTTGACAGTGAAGAGACCCAGTACTTC. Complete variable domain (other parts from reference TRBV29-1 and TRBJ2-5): SAVISQKPSRDICQRGTSLTIQCQVDSQVTMMFWYRQQPGQSLTLIATANQGSEATYESGFVIDKFPISRPNLTFSTLTVSNMSPEDSSIYLCSVDSEETQYFGPGTRLLVL.

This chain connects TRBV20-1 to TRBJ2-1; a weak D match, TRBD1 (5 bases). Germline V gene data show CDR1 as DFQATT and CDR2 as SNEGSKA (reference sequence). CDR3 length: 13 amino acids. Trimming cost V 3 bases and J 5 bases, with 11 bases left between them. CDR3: CSASRVTHNEQFF. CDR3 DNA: TGCAGTGCTAGCAGGGTAACCCACAATGAGCAGTTCTTC.

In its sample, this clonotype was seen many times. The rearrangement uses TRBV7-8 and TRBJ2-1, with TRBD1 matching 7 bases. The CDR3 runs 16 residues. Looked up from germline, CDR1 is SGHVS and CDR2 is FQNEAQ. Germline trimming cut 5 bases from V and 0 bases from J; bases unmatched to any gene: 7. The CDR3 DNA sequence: TGTGCCAGCAGCCCTGAACAGGGGCTCTCCTACAATGAGCAGTTCTTC. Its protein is CASSPEQGLSYNEQFF.

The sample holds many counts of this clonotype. The CDR3 DNA reads TGTGCCAGTAGTGCACTCGAGTTTGTGGCGAGCAATCAGCCCCAGCATTTT. This translates into CASSALEFVASNQPQHF. The V call is TRBV19, the J call TRBJ1-5; D unclear. Trimming shortened V by 5 bases and J by 1 base, and 18 bases separated the two germline ends. This CDR3 contains 17 residues. The germline gives CDR1 LNHDA, CDR2 SQIVND (reference sequence). The full variable domain, completed using reference TRBV19 and TRBJ1-5, is DGGITQSPKYLFRKEGQNVTLSCEQNLNHDAMYWYRQDPGQGLRLIYYSQIVNDFQKGDIAEGYSVSREKKESFPLTVTSAQKNPTAFYLCASSALEFVASNQPQHFGDGTRLSIL.

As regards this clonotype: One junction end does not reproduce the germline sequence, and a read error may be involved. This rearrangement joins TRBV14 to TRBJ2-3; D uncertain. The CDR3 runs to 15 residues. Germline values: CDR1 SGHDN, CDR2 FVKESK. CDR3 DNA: TGTGCCAGCAGCCAAGAGGTTCGGGTATCAGATACACAGTATTTT. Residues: CASSQEVRVSDTQYF.

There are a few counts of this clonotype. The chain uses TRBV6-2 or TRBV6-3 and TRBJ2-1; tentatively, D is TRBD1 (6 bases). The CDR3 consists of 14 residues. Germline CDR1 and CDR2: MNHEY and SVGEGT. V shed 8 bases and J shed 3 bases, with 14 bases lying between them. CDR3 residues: CASSVTGSYNEQFF. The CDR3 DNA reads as TGTGCCAGCTCAGTGACAGGTAGCTACAATGAGCAGTTCTTC.

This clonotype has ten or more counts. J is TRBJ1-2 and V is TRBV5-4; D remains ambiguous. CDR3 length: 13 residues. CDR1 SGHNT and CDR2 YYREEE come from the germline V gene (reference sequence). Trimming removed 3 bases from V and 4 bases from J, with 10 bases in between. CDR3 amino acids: CASSSLQIYGYTF. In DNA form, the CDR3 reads TGTGCCAGCAGCTCCCTACAAATCTATGGCTACACCTTC.

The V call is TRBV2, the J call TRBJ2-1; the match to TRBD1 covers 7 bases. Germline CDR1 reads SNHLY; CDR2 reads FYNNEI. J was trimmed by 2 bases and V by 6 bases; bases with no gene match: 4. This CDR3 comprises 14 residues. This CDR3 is CASRDQGAYNEQFF. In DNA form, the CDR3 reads TGTGCCAGCAGAGACCAGGGGGCCTACAATGAGCAGTTCTTC.

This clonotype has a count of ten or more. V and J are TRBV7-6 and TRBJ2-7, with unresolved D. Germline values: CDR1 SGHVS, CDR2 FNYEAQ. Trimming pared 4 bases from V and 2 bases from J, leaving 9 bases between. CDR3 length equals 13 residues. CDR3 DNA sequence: TGTGCCAGCAGCTCGACTGAACCCTACGAGCAGTACTTC. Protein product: CASSSTEPYEQYF.

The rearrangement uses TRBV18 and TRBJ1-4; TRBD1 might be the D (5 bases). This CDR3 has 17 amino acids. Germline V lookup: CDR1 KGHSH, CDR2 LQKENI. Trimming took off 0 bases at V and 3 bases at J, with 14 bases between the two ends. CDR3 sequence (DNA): TGTGCCAGCTCACCACCGGACACAATGGAACCTAATGAAAAACTGTTTTTT. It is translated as CASSPPDTMEPNEKLFF.

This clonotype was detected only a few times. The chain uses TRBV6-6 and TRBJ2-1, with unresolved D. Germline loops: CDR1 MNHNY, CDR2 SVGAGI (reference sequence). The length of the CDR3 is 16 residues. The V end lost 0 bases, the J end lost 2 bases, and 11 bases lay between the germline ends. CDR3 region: CASSYSKDPAYNEQFF. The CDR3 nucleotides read TGTGCCAGCAGTTACTCGAAAGATCCAGCCTACAATGAGCAGTTCTTC.

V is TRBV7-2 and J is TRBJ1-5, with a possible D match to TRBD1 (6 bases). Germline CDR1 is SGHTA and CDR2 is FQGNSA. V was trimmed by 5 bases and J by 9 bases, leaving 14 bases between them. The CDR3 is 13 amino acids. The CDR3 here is CASSRGGYRPQHF. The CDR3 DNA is TGTGCCAGCAGCCGAGGGGGGTATCGGCCCCAGCATTTT.

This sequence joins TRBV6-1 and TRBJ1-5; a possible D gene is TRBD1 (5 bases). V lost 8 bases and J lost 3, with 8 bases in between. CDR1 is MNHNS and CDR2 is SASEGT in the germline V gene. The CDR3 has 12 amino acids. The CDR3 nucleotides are TGTGCCAGCTGGGGGATCAATCAGCCCCAGCATTTT. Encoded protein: CASWGINQPQHF.

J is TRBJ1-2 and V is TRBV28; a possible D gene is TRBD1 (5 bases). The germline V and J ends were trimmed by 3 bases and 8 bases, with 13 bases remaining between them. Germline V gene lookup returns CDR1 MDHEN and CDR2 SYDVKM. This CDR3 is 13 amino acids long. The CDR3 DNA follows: TGTGCCAGCAGTTTCTACAGGTCGTGGGGCTACACCTTC. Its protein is CASSFYRSWGYTF.

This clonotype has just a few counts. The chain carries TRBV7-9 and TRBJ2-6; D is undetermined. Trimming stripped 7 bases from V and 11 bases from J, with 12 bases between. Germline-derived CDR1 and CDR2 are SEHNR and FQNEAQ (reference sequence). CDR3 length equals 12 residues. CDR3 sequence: CASTSRSYVLTF. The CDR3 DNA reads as TGTGCCAGCACCTCCCGATCTTACGTCCTGACTTTC.

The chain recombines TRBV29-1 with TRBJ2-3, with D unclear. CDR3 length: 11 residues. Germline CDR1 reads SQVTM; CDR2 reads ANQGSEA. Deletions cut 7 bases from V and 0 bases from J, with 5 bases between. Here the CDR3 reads CSADSTDTQYF. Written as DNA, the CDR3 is TGCAGCGCTGACAGCACAGATACGCAGTATTTT.

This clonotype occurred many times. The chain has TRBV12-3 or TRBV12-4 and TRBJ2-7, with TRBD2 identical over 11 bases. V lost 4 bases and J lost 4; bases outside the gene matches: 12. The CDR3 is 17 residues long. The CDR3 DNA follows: TGTGCCAGCAGTTCGACCCTGGGACTAGCGGCGATTTACGAGCAGTACGTC. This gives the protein CASSSTLGLAAIYEQYV.

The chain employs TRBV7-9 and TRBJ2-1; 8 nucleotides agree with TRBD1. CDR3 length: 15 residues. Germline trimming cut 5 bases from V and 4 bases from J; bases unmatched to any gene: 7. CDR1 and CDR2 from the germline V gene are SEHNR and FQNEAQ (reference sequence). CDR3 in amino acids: CASSLRTGKYNEQFF. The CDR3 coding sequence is TGTGCCAGCAGCCTACGGACAGGGAAGTACAATGAGCAGTTCTTC. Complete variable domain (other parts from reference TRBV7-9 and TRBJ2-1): DTGVSQNPRHKITKRGQNVTFRCDPISEHNRLYWYRQTLGQGPEFLTYFQNEAQLEKSRLLSDRFSAERPKGSFSTLEIQRTEQGDSAMYLCASSLRTGKYNEQFFGPGTRLTVL.

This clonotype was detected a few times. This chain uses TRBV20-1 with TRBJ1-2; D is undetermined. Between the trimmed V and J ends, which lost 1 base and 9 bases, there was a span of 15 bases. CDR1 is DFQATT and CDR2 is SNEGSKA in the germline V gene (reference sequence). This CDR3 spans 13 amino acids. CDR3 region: CSARVMAAESYTF. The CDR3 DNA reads TGCAGTGCTAGAGTAATGGCAGCGGAAAGCTACACCTTC.

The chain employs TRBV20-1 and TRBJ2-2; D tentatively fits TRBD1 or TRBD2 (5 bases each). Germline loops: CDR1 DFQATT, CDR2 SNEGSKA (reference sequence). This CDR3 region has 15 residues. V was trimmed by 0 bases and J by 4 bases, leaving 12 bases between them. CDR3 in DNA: TGCAGTGCTAGAGAAAGGGACCTGGGCACCGGGGAGCTGTTTTTT. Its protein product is CSARERDLGTGELFF.

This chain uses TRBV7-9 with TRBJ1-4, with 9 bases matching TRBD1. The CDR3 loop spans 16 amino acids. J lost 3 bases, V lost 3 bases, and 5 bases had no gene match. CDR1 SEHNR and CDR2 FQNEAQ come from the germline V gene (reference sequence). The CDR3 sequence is CASSFPWTGANEKLFF. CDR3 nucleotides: TGTGCCAGCAGCTTCCCCTGGACAGGGGCTAATGAAAAACTGTTTTTT. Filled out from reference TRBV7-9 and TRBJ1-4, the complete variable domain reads DTGVSQNPRHKITKRGQNVTFRCDPISEHNRLYWYRQTLGQGPEFLTYFQNEAQLEKSRLLSDRFSAERPKGSFSTLEIQRTEQGDSAMYLCASSFPWTGANEKLFFGSGTQLSVL.

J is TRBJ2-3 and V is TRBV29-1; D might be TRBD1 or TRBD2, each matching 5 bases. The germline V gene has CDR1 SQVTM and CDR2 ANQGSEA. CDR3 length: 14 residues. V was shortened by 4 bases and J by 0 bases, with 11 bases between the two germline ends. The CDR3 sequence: CSVVGTASTDTQYF. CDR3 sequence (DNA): TGCAGCGTTGTGGGGACGGCGAGCACAGATACGCAGTATTTT.

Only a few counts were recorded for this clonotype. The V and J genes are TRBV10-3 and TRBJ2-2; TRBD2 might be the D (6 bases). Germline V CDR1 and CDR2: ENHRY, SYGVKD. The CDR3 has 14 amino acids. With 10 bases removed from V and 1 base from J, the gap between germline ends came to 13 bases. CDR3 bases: TGTGCCACCTCGGGACTCCAGAACACCGGGGAGCTGTTTTTT. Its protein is CATSGLQNTGELFF.

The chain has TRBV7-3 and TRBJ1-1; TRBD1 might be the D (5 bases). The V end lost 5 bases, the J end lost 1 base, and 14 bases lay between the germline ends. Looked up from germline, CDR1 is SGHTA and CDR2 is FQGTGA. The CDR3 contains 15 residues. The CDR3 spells CASSPLGGGNTEAFF. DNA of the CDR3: TGTGCCAGCAGCCCCCTTGGGGGAGGGAACACTGAAGCTTTCTTT.

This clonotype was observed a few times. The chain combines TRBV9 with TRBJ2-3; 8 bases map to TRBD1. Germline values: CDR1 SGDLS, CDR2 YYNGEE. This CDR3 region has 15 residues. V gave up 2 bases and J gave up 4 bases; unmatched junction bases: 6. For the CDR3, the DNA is TGTGCCAGCAGCGTGACAGGGGTGAGCGCAGATACGCAGTATTTT. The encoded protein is CASSVTGVSADTQYF.

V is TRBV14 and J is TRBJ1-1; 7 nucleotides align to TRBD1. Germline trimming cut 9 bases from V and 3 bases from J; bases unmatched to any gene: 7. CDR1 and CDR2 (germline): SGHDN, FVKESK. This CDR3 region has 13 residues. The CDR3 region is CASQDRRYTEAFF. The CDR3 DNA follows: TGTGCCAGTCAGGACAGGCGATACACTGAAGCTTTCTTT.